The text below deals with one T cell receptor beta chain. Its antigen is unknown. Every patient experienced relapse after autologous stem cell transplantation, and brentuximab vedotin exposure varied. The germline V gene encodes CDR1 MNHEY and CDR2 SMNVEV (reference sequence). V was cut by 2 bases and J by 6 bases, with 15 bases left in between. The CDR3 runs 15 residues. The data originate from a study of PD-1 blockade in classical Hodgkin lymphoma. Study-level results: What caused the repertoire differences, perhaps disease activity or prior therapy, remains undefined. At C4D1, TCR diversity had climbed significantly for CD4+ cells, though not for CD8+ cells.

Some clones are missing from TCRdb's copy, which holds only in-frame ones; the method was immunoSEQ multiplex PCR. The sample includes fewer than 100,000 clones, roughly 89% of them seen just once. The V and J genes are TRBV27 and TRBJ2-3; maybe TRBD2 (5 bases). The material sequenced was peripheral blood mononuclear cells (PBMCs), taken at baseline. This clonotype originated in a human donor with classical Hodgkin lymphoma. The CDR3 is CASSLGSGLSDTQYF. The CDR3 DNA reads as TGTGCCAGCAGTTTAGGGTCGGGATTATCGGATACGCAGTATTTT.